The 14 T cell receptor beta chains reported below all come from one sample, sequenced in a study of cytomegalovirus exposure and HLA in healthy donors. Method: immunoSEQ multiplex PCR; TCRdb's copy keeps in-frame clones and lacks some. The table lists approximately 150,000 clones, around nine tenths of them singletons. Sequenced: PBMCs. These receptors were collected from a man aged 18 to 35 in good health and CMV-seropositive.

This chain links TRBV7-8 with TRBJ1-1, with D perhaps TRBD1 (6 bases). The CDR3 extends over 17 amino acids. Germline values: CDR1 SGHVS, CDR2 FQNEAQ. V lost 4 bases and J 0 bases, leaving 18 bases between the germline ends. The CDR3 bases are TGTGCCAGCAGCTACCACGGGACATACGTAATGAACACTGAAGCTTTCTTT. This gives the protein CASSYHGTYVMNTEAFF.

The sample holds a few counts of this clone. This chain joins TRBV6-5 and TRBJ2-7; TRBD1 agrees at 8 bases. Trimming at V came to 4 bases and at J to 7 bases, leaving 9 bases not matched to a gene. The CDR3 runs 14 residues. The V gene's germline CDR1 is MNHEY and CDR2 SVGAGI. Written as DNA, the CDR3 is TGTGCCAGCAGTTCCATAGGACAGGGACGAGAGCAGTACTTC. Translated, it gives CASSSIGQGREQYF.

The V gene is TRBV7-6, the J gene TRBJ1-2; the D gene is possibly TRBD1 (6 bases). This CDR3 is 13 amino acids long. The V gene lost 0 bases and the J gene lost 8 bases, with 10 bases spanning the gap. Germline loops: CDR1 SGHVS, CDR2 FNYEAQ. CDR3 nucleotides: TGTGCCAGCAGCTTAGCGGGCGACAGGGGCTACACCTTC. Encoded protein: CASSLAGDRGYTF.

This clone has just a few counts. The chain carries TRBV7-2 and TRBJ2-7; D might be TRBD2 (6 bases). CDR3 size: 14 residues. In germline, CDR1 is SGHTA, CDR2 FQGNSA. V lost 5 bases and J lost 2, with 13 bases in between. The CDR3 sequence: CASSHGTGPYEQYF. In DNA form, the CDR3 reads TGTGCCAGCAGCCATGGGACTGGGCCCTACGAGCAGTACTTC.

V and J are TRBV29-1 and TRBJ2-1, with 10 bases fitting TRBD1. Per the germline V gene, CDR1 is SQVTM and CDR2 is ANQGSEA. The V segment lost 3 bases and the J segment 10 bases; nucleotides outside the gene matches: 6. The CDR3 is made up of 13 amino acids. The CDR3 loop reads CSVDRQGAGEQFF. The CDR3 DNA is TGCAGCGTTGACCGACAGGGGGCAGGGGAGCAGTTCTTC.

V gene TRBV7-6 combines with J gene TRBJ2-5, with D possibly matching TRBD2 (5 bases). V shed 6 bases and J shed 1 base, with 21 bases lying between them. The length of the CDR3 is 17 residues. The germline gives CDR1 SGHVS, CDR2 FNYEAQ. The CDR3 spells CASSEGRATNRQETQYF. The CDR3 nucleotides are TGTGCCAGCAGTGAGGGTAGGGCGACAAACCGCCAAGAGACCCAGTACTTC.

The rearrangement joins TRBV30 to TRBJ2-1; TRBD2 aligns across 13 bases. V lost 0 bases, J lost 4 bases, and 9 bases stayed unmatched. This CDR3 region has 18 residues. CDR1 and CDR2 from the germline V gene are GTSNPN and SVGIG (reference sequence). DNA for the CDR3: TGTGCCTGGAGTGTATTGGGACTAGCGGGACCGTCATACAATGAGCAGTTCTTC. Residues: CAWSVLGLAGPSYNEQFF.

The rearrangement joins TRBV6-5 to TRBJ1-6, with a weak D call TRBD1 (5 bases). The CDR3 sequence is 13 residues long. Germline V gene data show CDR1 as MNHEY and CDR2 as SVGAGI. Trimming stripped 7 bases from V and 4 bases from J, with 8 bases between. In nucleotides, the CDR3 is TGTGCCAGCAAGGGGCCATATAATTCACCCCTCCACTTT. Protein product: CASKGPYNSPLHF.

This clone occurred once. The rearrangement uses TRBV5-1 and TRBJ1-6; unclear D gene. With 0 bases removed from V and 5 bases from J, the gap between germline ends came to 9 bases. The CDR3 runs 15 residues. From germline, CDR1 is SGHRS and CDR2 YFSETQ. CDR3 nucleotides: TGCGCCAGCAGCTTGGGGGCAGTAAATAATTCACCCCTCCACTTT. Its translation: CASSLGAVNNSPLHF.

The rearrangement uses TRBV29-1 and TRBJ2-1, with D uncertain. This CDR3 comprises 11 residues. V was trimmed by 5 bases and J by 8 bases, leaving 10 bases between them. Looked up from germline, CDR1 is SQVTM and CDR2 is ANQGSEA. CDR3 loop: CSVNLGDEQFF. In nucleotides, the CDR3 is TGCAGCGTTAACTTGGGCGATGAGCAGTTCTTC.

The rearrangement links TRBV18 to TRBJ1-2; 12 nucleotides align to TRBD1. V was pared by 5 bases and J by 6 bases, with 7 bases of the junction left unmatched. From germline, CDR1 is KGHSH and CDR2 LQKENI. This CDR3 region has 15 residues. CDR3 protein: CASSGGQGAWNGYTF. CDR3 in DNA: TGTGCCAGCTCAGGGGGACAGGGGGCCTGGAATGGCTACACCTTC.

The chain is built from TRBV5-1 and TRBJ1-2; D is unresolved. The germline gives CDR1 SGHRS, CDR2 YFSETQ. The CDR3 runs 13 residues. Deletions cut 0 bases from V and 4 bases from J, with 7 bases between. This CDR3 reads CASSLDASYGYTF. For the CDR3, the DNA is TGCGCCAGCAGCTTGGATGCTAGCTATGGCTACACCTTC.

The chain employs TRBV19 and TRBJ2-7; 11 positions match TRBD1. The junction had 1 base not matched to a gene; V was cut back by 7 bases and J by 2 bases. This CDR3 contains 13 residues. Germline CDR1 and CDR2: LNHDA and SQIVND (reference sequence). The CDR3 reads CASTGQGAYEQYF. The CDR3 nucleotides are TGTGCCAGTACGGGACAGGGGGCCTACGAGCAGTACTTC.

The gene calls are TRBV2 and TRBJ2-7; D is possibly TRBD1 (5 bases). CDR1 and CDR2 (germline): SNHLY, FYNNEI. The ends were cut back, 8 bases at V and 0 bases at J, with 8 bases in the middle. The CDR3 sequence is 12 residues long. The CDR3 DNA sequence: TGTGCCAGCCGGACAATCTCCTACGAGCAGTACTTC. This gives the protein CASRTISYEQYF.